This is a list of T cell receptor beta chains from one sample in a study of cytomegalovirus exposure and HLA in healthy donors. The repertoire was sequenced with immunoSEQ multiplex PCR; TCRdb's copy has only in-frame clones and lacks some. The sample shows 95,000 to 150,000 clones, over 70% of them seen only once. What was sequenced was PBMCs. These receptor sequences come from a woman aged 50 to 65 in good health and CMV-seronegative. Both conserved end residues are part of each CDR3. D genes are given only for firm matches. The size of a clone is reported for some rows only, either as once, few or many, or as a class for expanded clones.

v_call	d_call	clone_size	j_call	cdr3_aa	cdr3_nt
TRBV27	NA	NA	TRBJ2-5	CASRFSLGETQYF	TGTGCCAGCAGGTTTTCGCTGGGCGAGACCCAGTACTTC
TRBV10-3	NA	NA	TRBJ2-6	CAISGSQGLGANVLTF	TGTGCCATCAGTGGATCACAGGGTCTCGGGGCCAACGTCCTGACTTTC
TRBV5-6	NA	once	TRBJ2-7	CASSPARGTYEQYF	TGTGCCAGCAGCCCAGCCAGGGGCACCTACGAGCAGTACTTC
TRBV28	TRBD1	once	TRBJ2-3	CASSLWGTVVVTDTQYF	TGTGCCAGCAGTTTATGGGGGACAGTGGTAGTTACAGATACGCAGTATTTT
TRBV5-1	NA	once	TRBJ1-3	CASSVRQLSSGNTIYF	TGCGCCAGCAGCGTAAGACAGTTAAGCTCTGGAAACACCATATATTTT
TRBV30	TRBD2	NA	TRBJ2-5	CAWSTSGSETQYF	TGTGCCTGGAGTACTAGCGGGAGCGAGACCCAGTACTTC
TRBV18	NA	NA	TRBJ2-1	CASSEGLPNEQFF	TGTGCCAGCTCCGAGGGACTCCCCAATGAGCAGTTCTTC
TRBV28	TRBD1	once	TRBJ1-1	CASNSGGSGNTEAFF	TGTGCCAGCAATTCAGGGGGCTCCGGGAACACTGAAGCTTTCTTT
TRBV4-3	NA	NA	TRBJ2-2	CASSQSTRGTGELFF	TGCGCCAGCAGCCAATCAACTAGAGGTACCGGGGAGCTGTTTTTT
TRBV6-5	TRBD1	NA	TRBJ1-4	CASSHDRGGEKLFF	TGTGCCAGCAGTCACGACAGAGGGGGCGAAAAACTGTTTTTT
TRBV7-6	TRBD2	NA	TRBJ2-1	CASSSLGGLADYNEQFF	TGTGCCAGCAGCTCCCTAGGGGGACTAGCAGACTACAATGAGCAGTTCTTC
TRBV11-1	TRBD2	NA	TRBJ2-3	CASSSSGGAGGEDTQYF	TGTGCCAGCAGCTCCTCAGGGGGAGCGGGAGGCGAGGATACGCAGTATTTT
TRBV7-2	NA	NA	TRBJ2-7	CASSLDLRGEQYF	TGTGCCAGCAGCTTAGATCTTCGGGGCGAGCAGTACTTC
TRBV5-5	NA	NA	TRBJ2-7	CASSLGLTYEQYF	TGTGCCAGCAGCTTGGGACTGACCTACGAGCAGTACTTC
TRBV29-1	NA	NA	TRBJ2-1	CSVAWTQGNEQFF	TGCAGCGTTGCCTGGACTCAGGGGAATGAGCAGTTCTTC
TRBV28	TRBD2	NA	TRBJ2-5	CASSSTWWEGHQETQYF	TGTGCCAGCAGCTCTACGTGGTGGGAGGGACACCAAGAGACCCAGTACTTC
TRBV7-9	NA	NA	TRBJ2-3	CASSSITDTQYF	TGTGCCAGCAGCTCAATCACAGATACGCAGTATTTT
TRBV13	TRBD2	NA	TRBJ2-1	CASSLGLAGASYNEQFF	TGTGCCAGCAGCTTAGGGCTAGCGGGAGCCTCCTACAATGAGCAGTTCTTC